This T cell receptor (beta chain) was captured by sequencing in a study of blood T cell repertoires in COVID-19. The overall study: There were acute and convalescent COVID-19 samples, and they came from the United States, Italy and Spain. From T cells, B-cell-depleted T cells, or PBMCs came the material, which was cDNA or gDNA.

Germline V lookup: CDR1 MNHEY, CDR2 SVGEGT. Trimming left V 5 bases short and J 6 bases short, with 11 bases between. This CDR3 region has 13 residues. Study processing details: Amplification with reference gene primers provided the estimates of nucleated cell counts. Some clones are missing from TCRdb's copy, which holds only in-frame ones; the method was immunoSEQ multiplex PCR. From that table come the V and J calls and clone size; the DNA was used to work out D and trimming. The sample holds around 200,000 clones; less than 85% are singletons and the top ten take about 6.4%. This TCR was sampled from a human donor in a cohort sampled during active COVID-19. The chain carries TRBV6-2 or TRBV6-3 and TRBJ2-1; D perhaps matches TRBD2 (5 bases). What was sequenced was peripheral blood. The CDR3 region has the DNA TGTGCCAGCAGTCGTCCTGGGAGCAATGAGCAGTTCTTC. Amino acids: CASSRPGSNEQFF.